The 7 T cell receptor beta chains listed next were all sequenced from one sample in a study of glioma-infiltrating T cells. TCR alpha and beta CDR3 regions were amplified from RNA using iRepertoire nested multiplex PCR. TCRdb analysed the multiplex PCR reads with MiXCR anew, one entry per CDR3 protein. Here the sample spans around 190,000 distinct CDR3 sequences, around 32% being singletons. Input material: glioma tissue, nonneoplastic brain tissue, or PBMCs (not recorded which). These receptors all stem from a human donor with low-grade glioma or glioblastoma, undergoing nonglioma brain surgery, or in good health (not recorded which).

A word on this clonotype: A read error may explain this, as a much larger clone is one base away. V is TRBV25-1 and J is TRBJ2-2; 11 bases are shared with TRBD2. The CDR3 loop spans 14 amino acids. CDR1 is MGHDK, CDR2 SYGVNS, per germline. This CDR3 reads CATGLAGDTVELFF. As DNA, the CDR3 is TGTGCCACCGGACTAGCGGGCGACACCGTGGAGCTGTTTTTT.

This clonotype has just a few counts. In DNA form, the CDR3 reads TGTGCCAGCTCCCACAGATCTGTTCGGGAGCAGTTCTTC. It codes for CASSHRSVREQFF. The chain links TRBV19 to TRBJ2-1; D is unresolved. The V end was cut by 9 bases, the J end by 10 bases, with 19 bases between. The CDR3 sequence is 13 residues long. Germline CDR1 LNHDA, CDR2 SQIVND (reference sequence).

On this clonotype itself: With a much larger clone just one base away, this may be a read error. This CDR3 is missing its conserved last phenylalanine or tryptophan, likely due to a read error. It is unclear where the CDR3 begins or ends on the DNA, so no DNA is shown, and the CDR3 is as TCRdb lists it. V gene TRBV4-1 combines with J gene TRBJ2-5; the tabulated D call, TRBD1, remains unverified against the DNA. A total of 14 residues make up the CDR3, ends included. Germline CDR1 MGHRA, CDR2 YSYEKL. CDR3 protein: CASSQESHGQGVYL.

V gene TRBV10-2 combines with J gene TRBJ2-7, with D possibly being TRBD1 (6 bases). CDR3 length: 13 amino acids. The V end lost 6 bases, the J end lost 0 bases, and 9 bases lay between the germline ends. CDR1 is WSHSY, CDR2 SAAADI, per germline. The CDR3 is CASRGQSSYEQYF. CDR3 in DNA: TGCGCCAGCAGGGGACAAAGCTCCTACGAGCAGTACTTC.

This clonotype was counted ten times or more. This chain uses TRBV6-5 with TRBJ2-5; TRBD2 matches at 12 bases. Unmatched junction bases numbered 4, after V lost 0 bases and J lost 2 bases. Germline CDR1 reads MNHEY; CDR2 reads SVGAGI. The CDR3 length is 17 residues. The CDR3 DNA reads TGTGCCAGCAGTTACTCAACTAGCGGGAGGCCACAAGAGACCCAGTACTTC. Encoded protein: CASSYSTSGRPQETQYF.

This clonotype was recorded many times. The chain has TRBV7-8 and TRBJ2-7; D is ambiguous. CDR3 length: 11 residues. Looked up from germline, CDR1 is SGHVS and CDR2 is FQNEAQ. V was clipped by 5 bases and J by 3 bases, with 5 bases between them. CDR3 protein: CASSGDYEQYF. The CDR3 DNA sequence: TGTGCCAGCAGCGGAGACTACGAGCAGTACTTC.

As regards this clonotype: A single base separates this from a much larger clone, so it may be a read error. This chain uses TRBV7-9 with TRBJ1-3; D is unresolved. The germline CDR1 and CDR2 sequences are SEHNR and FQNEAQ (reference sequence). V was cut by 3 bases and J by 4 bases, with 7 bases left in between. The CDR3 covers 13 residues. In nucleotides, the CDR3 is TGTGCCAGCAGCTTGTTGGTCGGAAACACCATATATTTT. Protein sequence: CASSLLVGNTIYF. Drawing the rest from reference TRBV7-9 and TRBJ1-3, the complete variable domain is DTGVSQNPRHKITKRGQNVTFRCDPISEHNRLYWYRQTLGQGPEFLTYFQNEAQLEKSRLLSDRFSAERPKGSFSTLEIQRTEQGDSAMYLCASSLLVGNTIYFGEGSWLTVV.